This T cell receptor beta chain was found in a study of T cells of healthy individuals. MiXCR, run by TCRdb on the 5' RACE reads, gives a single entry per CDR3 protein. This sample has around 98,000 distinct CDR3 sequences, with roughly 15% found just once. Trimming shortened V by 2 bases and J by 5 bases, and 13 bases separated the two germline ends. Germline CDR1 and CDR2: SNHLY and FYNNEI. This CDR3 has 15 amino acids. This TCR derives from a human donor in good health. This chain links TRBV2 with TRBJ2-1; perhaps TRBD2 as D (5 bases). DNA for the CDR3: TGTGCCAGCAGTGAATCGTGGCTAGCTAACAATGAGCAGTTCTTC. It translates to CASSESWLANNEQFF.